The T cell receptor (beta chain) described here comes from a study of vaccination effects on CD4 cells after COVID-19. Study overall: Participants completed two doses of the BNT162b2 or mRNA-1273 vaccine. Two convalescent patients were sampled 16 days and one week before vaccination.

Comments on this clone: Its antigen is not identified.

The repertoire was sequenced with immunoSEQ multiplex PCR; TCRdb's copy has only in-frame clones and lacks some. The sample has about 46,000 clones; 60% to 80% are singletons. Around day 10 of culture, CD4+ T cells were separated out. Days 3 and 7 saw half the medium replaced with IL-2 medium. The sequencing here drew on CD4+ T cells from PBMCs cultured without peptide, taken before COVID-19 vaccination. The receptor comes from a human donor who had a prior SARS-CoV-2 infection.

The CDR3 region is CAWSIPVAGGIYEQYF. In nucleotides, the CDR3 is TGTGCCTGGAGTATACCGGTGGCAGGGGGCATCTACGAGCAGTACTTC. The V call is TRBV30, the J call TRBJ2-7; 8 bases line up with TRBD1. Germline V gene data show CDR1 as GTSNPN and CDR2 as SVGIG (reference sequence). The CDR3 is made up of 16 amino acids. V shed 2 bases, J shed 3 bases, and the junction held 12 bases outside the gene matches.